This T cell receptor beta chain emerged from a study of T cell responses to AZD1222 COVID-19 vaccine. This CDR3 is 14 amino acids long. Germline-derived CDR1 and CDR2 are MNHEY and SVGAGI. Trimming left V 5 bases short and J 0 bases short, with 8 bases between. Generated by immunoSEQ multiplex PCR, the TCRdb table keeps only in-frame clones and is missing some. The sample holds approximately 90,000 clones, about 90% seen once. The TCR sequence derives from an adult in good health. The sequencing used peripheral blood, collected on day 0 of AZD1222 vaccination. This sequence joins TRBV6-5 and TRBJ1-5, with D unresolved. CDR3 DNA: TGTGCCAGCAGTACCGCTACTAGCAATCAGCCCCAGCATTTT. Protein product: CASSTATSNQPQHF.